Following are 10 T cell receptor beta chains from one sample sequenced in a study of early T cells in non-severe SARS-CoV-2 infection (dated by TCRdb to the early 2020s). The protocol used for the library was 5' RACE. The sequencer listed for this sample is NextSeq 500. TCRdb reworked the public reads: Q25 trimming with fastp, MiXCR clone assembly, productive beta chains retained. Rows are combined by CDR3 protein, so each entry shows the most common genes and DNA. Recorded for this sample are about 71,000 distinct CDR3 sequences; roughly 12% of them occurred a single time. The ten most abundant clones make up roughly 2.5% of the sample. Sequencing was performed on whole blood, taken at baseline. These receptor sequences come from an adult who was a healthcare worker with PCR-confirmed SARS-CoV-2 infection or an uninfected control (not recorded which).

This clonotype came up a few times. The chain is built from TRBV9 and TRBJ2-6; weak D call: TRBD2 (5 bases). The CDR3 runs to 17 residues. V gave up 4 bases and J gave up 0 bases, with 14 bases separating them. CDR1 and CDR2 (germline): SGDLS, YYNGEE. For the CDR3, the DNA is TGTGCCAGCAGCCCCCGAGCGGAAACCTCTGGGGCCAACGTCCTGACTTTC. Encoded protein: CASSPRAETSGANVLTF.

This clonotype has only a few counts. The rearrangement links TRBV5-4 to TRBJ1-1; no firm D call. The V gene lost 4 bases and the J gene lost 1 base, with 8 bases spanning the gap. Per germline, CDR1 SGHNT and CDR2 YYREEE (reference sequence). The CDR3 extends over 13 amino acids. The CDR3 reads CASSPTGNTEAFF. CDR3 bases: TGTGCCAGCAGCCCTACCGGGAACACTGAAGCTTTCTTT.

Many counts were recorded for this clonotype. The J gene is TRBJ2-6, the V gene TRBV5-1; 9 positions agree with TRBD1. The CDR3 is 16 residues long. V gave up 5 bases and J gave up 0 bases; unmatched junction bases: 3. Germline loops: CDR1 SGHRS, CDR2 YFSETQ. The CDR3 DNA reads TGCGCCAGCAGTCGGACAGGGGCCTCTGGGGCCAACGTCCTGACTTTC. Translating gives CASSRTGASGANVLTF.

In the case of this clonotype: A much larger clone differs by one base, so this may be a read error. The genes are TRBV28 and TRBJ2-2, with no clear D. The germline V gene has CDR1 MDHEN and CDR2 SYDVKM. This CDR3 spans 12 amino acids. V was pared by 8 bases and J by 6 bases, with 10 bases between. CDR3 in amino acids: CASSTFPGELFF. For the CDR3, the DNA is TGTGCCAGCTCCACTTTTCCCGGGGAGCTGTTTTTT.

In this sample, this clonotype turned up a few times. The genes are TRBV29-1 and TRBJ2-5, with 7 positions matching TRBD2. The CDR3 runs 13 residues. The germline V gene encodes CDR1 SQVTM and CDR2 ANQGSEA. The junction had 10 bases not matched to a gene; V was cut back by 7 bases and J by 5 bases. CDR3 sequence: CSANKGTMETQYF. The CDR3 bases are TGCAGCGCAAACAAAGGGACTATGGAGACCCAGTACTTC.

Ten or more counts support this clonotype. CDR3 bases: TGTGCCAGCAGAAGTGGAGGCGCAGGGCAGCCCCAGCATTTT. Protein product: CASRSGGAGQPQHF. The rearrangement joins TRBV6-2 or TRBV6-3 to TRBJ1-5; D possibly corresponds to TRBD1 (5 bases). Germline V gene lookup returns CDR1 MNHEY and CDR2 SVGEGT. The CDR3 length is 14 residues. Trimming shortened V by 6 bases and J by 7 bases, and 16 bases separated the two germline ends.

This clonotype has only a few counts. The genes are TRBV28 and TRBJ2-5; D is possibly TRBD1 or TRBD2 (5 bases each). Trimming stripped 8 bases from V and 7 bases from J, with 17 bases between. The CDR3 covers 13 residues. CDR1 is MDHEN and CDR2 is SYDVKM in the germline V gene. In DNA, the CDR3 is TGTGCCAGCGGGGACGTAAACATGGCGACCCAGTACTTC. Encoded protein: CASGDVNMATQYF.

V usage is TRBV12-3 or TRBV12-4 and J usage is TRBJ1-1; possibly TRBD1 for D (6 bases). This CDR3 has 15 amino acids. The V end was cut by 8 bases, the J end by 4 bases, with 20 bases between. CDR3 DNA sequence: TGTGCCAGCTTCCCCTTTCGGGGGGGGCGCACTGAAGCTTTCTTT. Translated: CASFPFRGGRTEAFF.

This clonotype came up a few times. The chain carries TRBV28 and TRBJ1-4, with TRBD1 as a possible D gene (5 bases). Trimming cost V 2 bases and J 7 bases, with 5 bases left between them. Germline V gene lookup returns CDR1 MDHEN and CDR2 SYDVKM. This CDR3 has 12 amino acids. CDR3 sequence: CASSLGGEKLFF. The CDR3 DNA follows: TGTGCCAGCAGTTTAGGGGGTGAAAAACTGTTTTTT.

This clonotype has a count of ten or more. The chain recombines TRBV3-1 with TRBJ2-2; D is possibly TRBD1 (5 bases). Per germline, CDR1 LGHDT and CDR2 YNNKEL (reference sequence). The CDR3 length is 15 residues. Trimming took off 5 bases at V and 1 base at J, with 11 bases between the two ends. The CDR3 coding sequence is TGTGCCAGCAGCATAGGGGTTATGAACACCGGGGAGCTGTTTTTT. This gives the protein CASSIGVMNTGELFF.